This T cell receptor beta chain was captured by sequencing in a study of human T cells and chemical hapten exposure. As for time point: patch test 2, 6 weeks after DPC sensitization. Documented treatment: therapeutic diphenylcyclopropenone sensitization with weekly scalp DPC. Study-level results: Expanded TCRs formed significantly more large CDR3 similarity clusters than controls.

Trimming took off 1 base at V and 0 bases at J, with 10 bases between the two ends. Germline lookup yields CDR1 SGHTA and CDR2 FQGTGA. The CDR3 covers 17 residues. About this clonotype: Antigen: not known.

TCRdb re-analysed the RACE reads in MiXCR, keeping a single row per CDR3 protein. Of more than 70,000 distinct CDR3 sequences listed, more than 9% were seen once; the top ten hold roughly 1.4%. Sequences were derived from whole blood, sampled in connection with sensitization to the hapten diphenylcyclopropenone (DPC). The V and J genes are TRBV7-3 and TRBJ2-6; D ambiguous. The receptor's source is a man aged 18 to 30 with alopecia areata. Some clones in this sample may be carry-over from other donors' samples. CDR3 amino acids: CASSLIGTSSGANVLTF. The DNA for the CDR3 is TGTGCCAGCAGCTTAATCGGCACCAGCTCTGGGGCCAACGTCCTGACTTTC.